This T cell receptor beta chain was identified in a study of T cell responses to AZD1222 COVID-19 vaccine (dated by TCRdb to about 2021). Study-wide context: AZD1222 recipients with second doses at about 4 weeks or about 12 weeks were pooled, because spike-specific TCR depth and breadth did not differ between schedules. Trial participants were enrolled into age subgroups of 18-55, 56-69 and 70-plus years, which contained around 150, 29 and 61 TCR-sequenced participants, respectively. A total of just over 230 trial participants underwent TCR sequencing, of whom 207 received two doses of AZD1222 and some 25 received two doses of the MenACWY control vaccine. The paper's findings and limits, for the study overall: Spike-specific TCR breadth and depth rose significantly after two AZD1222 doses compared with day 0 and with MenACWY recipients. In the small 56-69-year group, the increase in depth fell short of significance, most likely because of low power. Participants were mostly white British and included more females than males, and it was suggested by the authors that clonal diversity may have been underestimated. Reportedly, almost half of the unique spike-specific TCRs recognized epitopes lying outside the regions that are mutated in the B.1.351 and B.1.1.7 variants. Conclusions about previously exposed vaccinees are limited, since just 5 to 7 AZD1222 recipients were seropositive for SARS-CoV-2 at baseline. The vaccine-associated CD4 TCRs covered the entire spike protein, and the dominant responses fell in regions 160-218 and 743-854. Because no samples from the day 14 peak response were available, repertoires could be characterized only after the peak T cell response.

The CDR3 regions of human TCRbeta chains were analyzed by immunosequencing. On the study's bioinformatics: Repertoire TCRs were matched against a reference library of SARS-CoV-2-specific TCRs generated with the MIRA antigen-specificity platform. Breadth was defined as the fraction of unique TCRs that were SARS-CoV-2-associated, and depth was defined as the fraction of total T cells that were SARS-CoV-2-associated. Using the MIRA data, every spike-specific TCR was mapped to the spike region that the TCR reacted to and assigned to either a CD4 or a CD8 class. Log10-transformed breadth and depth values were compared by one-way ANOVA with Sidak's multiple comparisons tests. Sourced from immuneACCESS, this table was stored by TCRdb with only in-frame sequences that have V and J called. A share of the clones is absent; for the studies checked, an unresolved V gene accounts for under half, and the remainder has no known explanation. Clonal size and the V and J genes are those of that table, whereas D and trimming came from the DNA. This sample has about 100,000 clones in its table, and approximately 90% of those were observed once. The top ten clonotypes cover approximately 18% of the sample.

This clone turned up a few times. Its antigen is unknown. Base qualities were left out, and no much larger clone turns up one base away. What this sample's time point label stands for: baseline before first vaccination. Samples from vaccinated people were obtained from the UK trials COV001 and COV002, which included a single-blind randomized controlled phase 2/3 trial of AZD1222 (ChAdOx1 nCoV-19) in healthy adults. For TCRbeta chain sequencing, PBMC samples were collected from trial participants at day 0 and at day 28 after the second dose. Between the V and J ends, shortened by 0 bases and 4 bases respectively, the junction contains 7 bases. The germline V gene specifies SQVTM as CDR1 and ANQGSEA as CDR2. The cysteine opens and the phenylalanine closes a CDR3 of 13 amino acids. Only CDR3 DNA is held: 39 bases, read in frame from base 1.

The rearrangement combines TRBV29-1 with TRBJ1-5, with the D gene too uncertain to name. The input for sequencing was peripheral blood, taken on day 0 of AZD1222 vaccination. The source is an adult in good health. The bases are TGCAGCGTTGAAGAGGTCAGAAATCAGCCCCAGCATTTT. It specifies CSVEEVRNQPQHF.